Included here is one TCR beta chain sequence, with context. The data belong to a study of blood T cell repertoires in COVID-19. The V segment lost 5 bases and the J segment 6 bases; nucleotides outside the gene matches: 6. The CDR3 runs 12 residues. Germline assignment: CDR1 SQVTM and CDR2 ANQGSEA. Method: immunoSEQ multiplex PCR; TCRdb's copy keeps in-frame clones and lacks some. The sample has 470,000 or so clones; around nine tenths are singletons. Sequencing input: PBMCs or T cells enriched from blood (not recorded which). This receptor was identified in a woman aged 18-30 years with acute COVID-19. This chain connects TRBV29-1 to TRBJ1-2; 7 nucleotides agree with TRBD1. The CDR3 DNA reads TGCAGCGTTACCGACAGGGCGAATGGCTACACCTTC. Its translation is CSVTDRANGYTF.